Reported below is one T cell receptor beta chain. Its specificity is not known. Assay used: immunoSEQ multiplex PCR; TCRdb lists only in-frame clones, some missing. The table lists about 2.3 million clones, roughly 90% of them singletons, with 0.37% in the top ten. Splitting the CD4+ cells yielded a CD45RA+ naive subset and a CD45RA-negative memory subset. V trimming: 1 base; J trimming: 4 bases; junction bases outside the gene matches: 3. The CDR3 runs to 15 residues. From germline, CDR1 is SEHNR and CDR2 FQNEAQ (reference sequence). This sample stems from a study of shared clonotypes between healthy human individuals. On the study more broadly: The composition of the donors was a couple of women and a few men aged 18 to 49. Every donor yielded three CD4 naive, three CD4 memory, two CD8 naive and one CD8 memory plate.

Study-wide results and limits: When naive CD4 clonotypes were compared across several donors, 4% to 6.5% were shared.

What was sequenced was naive CD4+ T cells from PBMCs. Subset specified: CD45RA+ positively selected. This sequence joins TRBV7-9 and TRBJ1-4; 7 positions agree with TRBD1. The sequence was collected from a man younger than 30 in good health. Some clones in this sample may be carry-over from other donors' samples. The CDR3 is CASSLEGAGNEKLFF. The CDR3 bases are TGTGCCAGCAGCTTAGAGGGGGCGGGTAATGAAAAACTGTTTTTT.